A selection of T cell receptor beta chains follows, all from one sample in a study of blood T cell repertoires in COVID-19. Clones were read by immunoSEQ multiplex PCR, and TCRdb kept only the in-frame ones, dropping some. The table records roughly 240,000 clones, roughly 90% of them present only once. The sequenced sample consisted of PBMCs or T cells enriched from blood (not recorded which). Receptor source: a woman in her twenties or thirties with acute COVID-19. CDR3s include the opening cysteine and the closing phenylalanine or tryptophan. A D gene is named only where the DNA matches it firmly. The size of a clone is reported for some rows only, either as once, few or many, or as a class for expanded clones.

J,size,D,V,DNA,CDR3
TRBJ2-1,-,-,TRBV4-3,TGCGCCAGCAGCCAAGAAGGGGCGGTGAATGAGCAGTTCTTC,CASSQEGAVNEQFF
TRBJ2-2,-,-,TRBV5-1,TGCGCCAGCAGCACTGACTCCGGCGGTACCGGGGAGCTGTTTTTT,CASSTDSGGTGELFF
TRBJ1-3,once,TRBD1,TRBV2,TGTGCCAGCAGTGGACAGGGGGCATCAGGAAACACCATATATTTT,CASSGQGASGNTIYF
TRBJ2-5,-,-,TRBV21-1,TGTGCCAGCAGCAAAGGGACAGGCGAAGAGACCCAGTACTTC,CASSKGTGEETQYF
TRBJ2-7,-,TRBD1,TRBV5-4,TGTGCCAGCAGCTTCACCGAGGACAGGGTCTACGAGCAGTACTTC,CASSFTEDRVYEQYF
TRBJ1-1,-,-,TRBV27,TGTGCCAGCAGTTTAGTTCACAGTATGAACACTGAAGCTTTCTTT,CASSLVHSMNTEAFF
TRBJ2-1,-,TRBD2,TRBV5-4,TGTGCCAGCAGCTTGCGTATGGGGGGGAAAGATGAGCAGTTCTTC,CASSLRMGGKDEQFF
TRBJ2-2,-,TRBD2,TRBV5-4,TGTGCCAGCAGCTTCCCCCAGACAGCGGGATCCCCCGGGGAGCTGTTTTTT,CASSFPQTAGSPGELFF
TRBJ1-1,few,-,TRBV18,TGTGCCAGCTCACCACCGGCGAACACTGAAGCTTTCTTT,CASSPPANTEAFF
TRBJ1-1,-,TRBD1,TRBV2,TGTGCCAGCAGTGATGACGTCTCTGAGGGGGACAGATCCGACACTGAAGCTTTCTTT,CASSDDVSEGDRSDTEAFF
TRBJ2-5,-,TRBD1,TRBV6-5,TGTGCCAGCAGTTACTTTGGACAGGGAGGAAAGACCCAGTACTTC,CASSYFGQGGKTQYF
TRBJ2-1,-,-,TRBV5-5,TGTGCCAGCAGCTATCCCGGTGAGCAGTTCTTC,CASSYPGEQFF
TRBJ1-3,-,-,TRBV7-9,TGTGCCACCAAGGAGGACACCATATATTTT,CATKEDTIYF
TRBJ2-2,-,-,TRBV10-3,TGTGCCATCAGTGAGTCGATGGCAGCCGGGGAGCTGTTTTTT,CAISESMAAGELFF
TRBJ1-6,-,TRBD1,TRBV4-1,TGCGCCAGCAGCCAAGGACAGGGTCCCAATTCACCCCTCCACTTT,CASSQGQGPNSPLHF
TRBJ2-7,-,TRBD2,TRBV6-2/TRBV6-3,TGTGCCAGCAGTCGACCTAGCGGGGACTACTCCTACGAGCAGTACTTC,CASSRPSGDYSYEQYF
TRBJ2-6,-,-,TRBV9,TGTGCCAGCAGCGTTCAGGGCCCCTCTGGGGCCAACGTCCTGACTTTC,CASSVQGPSGANVLTF
TRBJ2-3,-,TRBD1,TRBV5-1,TGCGCCAGCAGCTTGGGGGACAGCTCTAGCACAGATACGCAGTATTTT,CASSLGDSSSTDTQYF
TRBJ1-2,-,TRBD1,TRBV7-9,TGTGCCAGCAGCCATTTAACCGGGACAGGGGGCGATGGCTACACCTTC,CASSHLTGTGGDGYTF
TRBJ1-2,-,TRBD1,TRBV19,TGTGCCAGTAGTCCGATAGGGGGCGGCTACACCTTC,CASSPIGGGYTF
TRBJ1-6,once,TRBD1,TRBV7-8,TGTGCCAGCAGCTTACTCGAGACAGGGGGTTCACCCCTCCACTTT,CASSLLETGGSPLHF
TRBJ1-2,-,-,TRBV7-8,TGTGCCAGCAGCTTCGAGGACAGACTCTATGGCTACACCTTC,CASSFEDRLYGYTF
TRBJ2-2,-,TRBD1,TRBV24-1,TGTGCCACTCGGACAGGTCCTTCTTCTTACACCAATTACACCGGGGAGCTGTTTTTT,CATRTGPSSYTNYTGELFF